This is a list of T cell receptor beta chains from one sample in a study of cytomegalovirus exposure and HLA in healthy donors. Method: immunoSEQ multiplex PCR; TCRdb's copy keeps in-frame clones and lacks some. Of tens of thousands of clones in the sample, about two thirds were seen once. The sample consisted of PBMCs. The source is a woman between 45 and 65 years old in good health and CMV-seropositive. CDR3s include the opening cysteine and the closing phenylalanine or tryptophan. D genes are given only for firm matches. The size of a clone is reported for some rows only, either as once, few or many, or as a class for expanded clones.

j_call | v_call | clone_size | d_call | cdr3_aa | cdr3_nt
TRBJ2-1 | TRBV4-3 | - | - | CASSQDFSTPDEQFF | TGCGCCAGCAGCCAAGATTTTTCGACTCCGGATGAGCAGTTCTTC
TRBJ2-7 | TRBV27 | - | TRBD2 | CASSFTGTSGAYEQYF | TGTGCCAGCAGTTTCACCGGGACTAGCGGAGCCTACGAGCAGTACTTC
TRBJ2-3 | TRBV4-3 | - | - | CASSQGGAVTDTQYF | TGCGCCAGCAGCCAAGGGGGAGCCGTCACAGATACGCAGTATTTT
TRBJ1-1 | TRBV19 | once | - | CASISSRGSSEAFF | TGTGCCAGTATCTCCTCCCGGGGGTCTAGCGAAGCTTTCTTT
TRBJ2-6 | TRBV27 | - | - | CASSFQESGANVLTF | TGTGCCAGCAGTTTTCAAGAAAGCGGGGCCAACGTCCTGACTTTC
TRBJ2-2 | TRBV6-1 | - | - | CASRETGTGELFF | TGTGCCAGCAGAGAGACGGGGACCGGGGAGCTGTTTTTT
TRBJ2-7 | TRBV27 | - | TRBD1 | CASSLYRGYEQYF | TGTGCCAGCAGTTTATACAGGGGCTACGAGCAGTACTTC
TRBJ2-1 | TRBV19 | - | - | CASSTTGSSYNEQFF | TGTGCCAGTAGTACCACAGGGTCGTCCTACAATGAGCAGTTCTTC
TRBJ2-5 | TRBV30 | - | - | CAWSLGNYQETQYF | TGTGCCTGGAGTCTCGGGAACTACCAAGAGACCCAGTACTTC
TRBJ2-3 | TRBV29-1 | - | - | CSARGRWGDTQYF | TGCAGCGCACGAGGGCGGTGGGGAGATACGCAGTATTTT
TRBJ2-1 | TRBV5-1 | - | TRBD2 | CASSPGLAGGTGQFF | TGCGCCAGCAGCCCGGGACTAGCGGGGGGTACGGGGCAGTTCTTC
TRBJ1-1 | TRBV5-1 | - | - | CASSQEVIGVNTEAFF | TGCGCCAGCAGCCAAGAGGTGATAGGGGTTAACACTGAAGCTTTCTTT
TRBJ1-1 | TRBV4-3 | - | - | CASSLQQGNTEAFF | TGCGCCAGCAGCCTTCAACAGGGGAACACTGAAGCTTTCTTT
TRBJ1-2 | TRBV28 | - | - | CASSSGSSYGYTF | TGTGCCAGCAGTTCAGGGTCAAGCTATGGCTACACCTTC
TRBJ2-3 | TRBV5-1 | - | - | CASSLAVYGSITDTQYF | TGCGCCAGCAGCTTGGCCGTGTACGGGAGTATCACAGATACGCAGTATTTT
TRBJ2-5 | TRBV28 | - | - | CASSGETQYF | TGTGCCAGCAGTGGCGAGACCCAGTACTTC
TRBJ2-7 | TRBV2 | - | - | CASKGISESTSYEQYF | TGTGCCAGCAAAGGGATTAGCGAGTCTACCTCCTACGAGCAGTACTTC